This T cell receptor (beta chain) is drawn from a study of shared clonotypes between healthy human individuals. Study observations and caveats: Among donors, sharing of clonotypes was expected to be affected by sequencing depth.

Concerning this clone: The antigen is not known.

The table came from immunoSEQ multiplex PCR; TCRdb's copy has only in-frame clones and leaves some out. There are 2 million to 2.5 million clones in the sample; 80% to 95% occur only once, and about 0.38% lies in the top ten. V gave up 6 bases and J gave up 0 bases, with 15 bases separating them. The CDR3 spans 16 residues. The germline V gene has CDR1 SGHTA and CDR2 FQGTGA. The sequenced sample consisted of naive CD4+ T cells from PBMCs. The subset is: CD45RA+ positively selected. This TCR came from a man between 18 and 35 years old in good health. Some clones in this sample may be carry-over from other donors' samples. V and J are TRBV7-3 and TRBJ2-1; D might be TRBD2 (6 bases). The CDR3 protein is CASRAPGSNSYNEQFF. CDR3 bases: TGTGCCAGCAGGGCCCCCGGGAGTAACTCCTACAATGAGCAGTTCTTC.